A selection of T cell receptor beta chains follows, all from one sample in a study of T cell repertoires in cytomegalovirus infection. TCRdb re-derived calls from the reads in MiXCR, one entry per CDR3 protein. Counted here are roughly 700,000 distinct CDR3 sequences, around 32% occurring once; the ten biggest clones make up 15% to 20%. Antigen specificity for these receptors is unknown. The sequencing here drew on cultured PBMCs, taken from culture after CMV antigen stimulation. Every receptor here comes from a human donor in good health (CMV status not recorded). Some clones in this sample may be carry-over from other donors' samples. Each CDR3 is given with its conserved first and last residue. A D gene is named only where the DNA matches it firmly. Only part of the rows carry a size: once, few, many, or a class if the clone is expanded.

j_call d_call v_call clone_size cdr3_nt cdr3_aa
TRBJ1-2 . TRBV6-6 few TGTGCCACCCTACCCCGAGACAGGATTAACTATGGCTACACCTTC CATLPRDRINYGYTF
TRBJ1-1 . TRBV7-8 many TGTGCCAGCAGCTTAGTGGGGGGCCTCATGAACACTGAAGCTTTCTTT CASSLVGGLMNTEAFF
TRBJ2-7 TRBD1 TRBV7-2 . TGTGCCAGCAGCCGAAATCGGGACAGGGCCTACGAGCAGTACTTC CASSRNRDRAYEQYF
TRBJ2-5 TRBD2 TRBV20-1 . TGCAGTGCTAGCCTAGCGGGAGGAGAGACCCAGTACTTC CSASLAGGETQYF
TRBJ2-3 TRBD2 TRBV7-2 . TGTGCCAGCAGCTTAGGTCGCGGGAGGGCCTCCGATACGCAGTATTTT CASSLGRGRASDTQYF
TRBJ2-5 TRBD2 TRBV19 . TGTGCCAGTAGTCCGAGCGGGGGTAGGGAAGAGACCCAGTACTTC CASSPSGGREETQYF
TRBJ1-4 . TRBV19 few TGTGCCAGTAGGCGCCGATTTTCGACTAATGAAAAACTGTTTTTT CASRRRFSTNEKLFF
TRBJ1-2 . TRBV2 . TGTGCCAGCAGTGAAGCGGGTGGCTACACCTTC CASSEAGGYTF
TRBJ1-2 . TRBV6-5 few TGTGCCAGTAAGACAGACCGGGGCTACACCTTC CASKTDRGYTF
TRBJ2-1 TRBD2 TRBV7-8 . TGTGCCAGCAGCTCCTATGCGGGAGCGTACAATGAGCAGTTCTTC CASSSYAGAYNEQFF
TRBJ2-5 . TRBV5-4 . TGTGCCAGCAGCCCAGGTCGACAGGACGGGGAGTCGGCCCAGTACTTC CASSPGRQDGESAQYF
TRBJ2-6 . TRBV7-2 few TGTGCCAGCAGCAGAGGGGCTGAGACAGGGGCCAACGTCCTGACTTTC CASSRGAETGANVLTF
TRBJ2-7 . TRBV11-2 few TGTGCCAGCAGCTTAGTGCTGGGAGGGACAGGCGCCCATTACGAGCAGTACTTC CASSLVLGGTGAHYEQYF
TRBJ2-1 . TRBV7-8 many TGTGCCAGCAGCTTAGAGAGAAGAACCTACAATGAGCAGTTCTTC CASSLERRTYNEQFF
TRBJ1-5 TRBD1 TRBV6-5 . TGTGCCAGCAGTCACGGACCAGGGACAGGGGGGGCTCAGCCCCAGCATTTT CASSHGPGTGGAQPQHF
TRBJ2-1 TRBD2 TRBV7-9 . TGTGCCAGCAGCTCCAGGACTAGTGTGTCTAGCAGGCAGTTCTTC CASSSRTSVSSRQFF
TRBJ1-1 TRBD1 TRBV6-2/TRBV6-3 few TGTGCCAGCAGTTACGGACAGGGGGTTATTTTCGCTGAAGCTTTCTTT CASSYGQGVIFAEAFF
TRBJ2-7 . TRBV7-2 few TGTGCCAGCAGCTTGGGGGAAGGGGCCCCCTACGAGCAGTACTTC CASSLGEGAPYEQYF
TRBJ2-5 . TRBV10-3 . TGTGCCATCAGTGAGGGAGGGGTGTTAGAAGAGACCCAGTACTTC CAISEGGVLEETQYF
TRBJ2-2 . TRBV20-1 . TGCAGTGCTAGAGTCATGGACACCGGGGAGCTGTTTTTT CSARVMDTGELFF
TRBJ1-5 . TRBV5-1 . TGCGCCAGCAGGGTAGGAGGTCCGGGGTATAGCAATCAGCCCCAGCATTTT CASRVGGPGYSNQPQHF
TRBJ1-1 . TRBV20-1 . TGCAGTGCCACGACGGGACAACCGAACACTGAAGCTTTCTTT CSATTGQPNTEAFF
TRBJ1-5 . TRBV4-1 . TGCGCCAGCAGCCGGATCACCGGGGGGATACGCAATCAGCCCCAGCATTTT CASSRITGGIRNQPQHF
TRBJ2-3 TRBD1 TRBV7-2 many TGTGCCAGCAGCTCGATCCCGGGACAGACAGATACGCAGTATTTT CASSSIPGQTDTQYF
TRBJ2-1 TRBD2 TRBV6-6 . TGTGCCAGCAATATGGGACTAGCCAACTGGTACAATGAGCAGTTCTTC CASNMGLANWYNEQFF
TRBJ2-3 TRBD2 TRBV7-8 . TGTGCCAGCAGCCGGGGACTAGCGGGATTTGCTACAGATACGCAGTATTTT CASSRGLAGFATDTQYF
TRBJ1-2 . TRBV28 . TGTGCCAGCAGTCGAGATCCGGAGGGCTATGGCTACACCTTC CASSRDPEGYGYTF
TRBJ1-3 . TRBV3-1 few TGTGCCAGCAGCCCCAATCCTGGGTCTGGAAACACCATATATTTT CASSPNPGSGNTIYF
TRBJ2-4 . TRBV7-2 . TGTGCCAGCAGCTCCGGGGACGGGGCCAAAAACATTCAGTACTTC CASSSGDGAKNIQYF
TRBJ2-7 . TRBV5-4 few TGTGCCAGCAGCCTGGGCATTGGGTTGGCGAGGTACGAGCAGTACTTC CASSLGIGLARYEQYF
TRBJ1-1 . TRBV11-2 few TGTGCCAGCAGCTCTCTACAGGGCCCGAACACTGAAGCTTTCTTT CASSSLQGPNTEAFF
TRBJ1-2 TRBD1 TRBV5-4 . TGTGCCAGCAGCCCTACAGGGACAGGGCCCTATGGCTACACCTTC CASSPTGTGPYGYTF
TRBJ2-1 . TRBV25-1 . TGTGCCAGCAGTGAAAGTATTAGCAATGAGCAGTTCTTC CASSESISNEQFF
TRBJ1-2 . TRBV12-3/TRBV12-4 few TGTGCCAGCAGTCCGACAGTTTACTATGGCTACACCTTC CASSPTVYYGYTF
TRBJ2-7 TRBD2 TRBV4-1 few TGCGCCAGCAGCCAAGATGAGCGGGAGACCCGGGACGAGCAGTACTTC CASSQDERETRDEQYF
TRBJ2-1 TRBD1 TRBV6-5 . TGTGCCAGCAGTTACGACAGGGACAGCTACAATGAGCAGTTCTTC CASSYDRDSYNEQFF
TRBJ1-6 . TRBV12-3/TRBV12-4 few TGTGCCAGCGGGGACCTGGCTTGGGCTAATTCACCCCTCCACTTT CASGDLAWANSPLHF
TRBJ1-1 . TRBV6-6 . TGTGCCAGCAGGCCAACAGGATCTAGCACTGAAGCTTTCTTT CASRPTGSSTEAFF
TRBJ2-2 TRBD2 TRBV7-6 . TGTGCCAGCAGCTTACGAGCGGGAGTAGATACCGGGGAGCTGTTTTTT CASSLRAGVDTGELFF
TRBJ2-5 . TRBV7-2 many TGTGCCAGCAGCTTAGTTGGGTCCCCGTATGGGACCCAGTACTTC CASSLVGSPYGTQYF